Sequencing of this T cell receptor beta chain was carried out in a study of regulatory T cells in long-lasting Graves disease. The wider study: Duration of antithyroid drug therapy among newly diagnosed Graves' patients was under 3 months. The study's findings and limits: In persistent patients, shared public clonotypes (approximately 3,000) outnumbered those in new patients (about 1,000). Persistent disease samples used TRBV28, TRBJ1-2 and TRBJ2-5 preferentially.

Through Arm-PCR of CDR3 regions and iRepertoire HTBI primers, TCR beta libraries were built. MiXCR, run by TCRdb on the multiplex PCR reads, gives a single entry per CDR3 protein. The sample consists of around 420,000 distinct CDR3 sequences, roughly 16% of them appearing once. This clonotype has a count of ten or more. What it recognizes is unknown. With V trimmed by 10 bases and J by 0 bases, 7 bases remained unmatched. Germline V gene sequence: CDR1 SNHLY, CDR2 FYNNEI. The CDR3 runs 16 residues. As to time point: newly diagnosed GD, antithyroid drugs for less than 3 months. Generation of the TCR library employed RNA extracted from PBMCs. Patients came through an endocrinology department, and that department was in Xi'an, China.

The chain uses TRBV2 and TRBJ2-7; 15 bases fit TRBD2. The sample in question was peripheral blood mononuclear cells (PBMCs), obtained at new diagnosis, from a patient treated with antithyroid drugs. This TCR was recovered from a female donor with Graves disease. CDR3 sequence (DNA): TGTGCCACCAGGACTAGCGGGAGGGGTAGCTCCTACGAGCAGTACTTC. Residues: CATRTSGRGSSYEQYF.